Listed here are 23 T cell receptor beta chains from one sample, sequenced in a study of OX40 agonist ivuxolimab in advanced cancers. Here immunoSEQ multiplex PCR was the method, and the copy in TCRdb shows in-frame clones only, minus some. Among around 37,000 clones listed, 75% to 85% were seen once. This sample comprised CD4+ or CD8+ T cells sorted from blood, obtained in a trial of the OX40 agonist ivuxolimab. These receptors came from an adult with an advanced solid tumor such as melanoma, head and neck, liver or kidney cancer.

The chain has TRBV11-1 and TRBJ2-7; TRBD2 matches at 10 bases. The CDR3 covers 18 residues. With V trimmed by 3 bases and J by 2 bases, 13 bases remained unmatched. Looked up from germline, CDR1 is SGHAT and CDR2 is FQDESV (reference sequence). This CDR3 reads CASSFRDPAGGPTYEQYF. CDR3 nucleotide sequence: TGTGCCAGCAGCTTTCGAGATCCAGCGGGAGGGCCTACCTACGAGCAGTACTTC. Complete variable domain (other parts from reference TRBV11-1 and TRBJ2-7): EAEVAQSPRYKITEKSQAVAFWCDPISGHATLYWYRQILGQGPELLVQFQDESVVDDSQLPKDRFSAERLKGVDSTLKIQPAELGDSAMYLCASSFRDPAGGPTYEQYFGPGTRLTVT.

As for this clone: A junction end diverges from the germline sequence, so it may reflect a read error. V and J are TRBV7-3 and TRBJ2-1; a possible D gene is TRBD1 (5 bases). This CDR3 has 16 amino acids. Per the germline V gene, CDR1 is SGHTA and CDR2 is FQGTGA. CDR3 sequence: CASRLRPGHQYNEQFF. In DNA, the CDR3 is TGTGCCAGCAGGTTAAGGCCCGGACACCAATACAATGAGCAGTTCTTC.

The rearrangement uses TRBV14 and TRBJ2-4, with 10 bases matching TRBD2. CDR1 and CDR2 (germline): SGHDN, FVKESK. The CDR3 spans 22 residues. Losses at the gene ends were 3 bases for V and 0 bases for J; bases not matched to a gene: 20. For the CDR3, the DNA is TGTGCCAGCAGCCACCTATTCAAGGGTAGCGGGGGGTCGAGAATAGCCAAAAACATTCAGTACTTC. It is translated as CASSHLFKGSGGSRIAKNIQYF.

This chain uses TRBV7-9 with TRBJ2-1, with 10 bases fitting TRBD2. Germline V lookup: CDR1 SEHNR, CDR2 FQNEAQ (reference sequence). Trimming removed 5 bases from V and 7 bases from J; junction bases left unmatched: 11. CDR3 size: 16 residues. This CDR3 reads CASSPWIAGGRNEQFF. CDR3 sequence (DNA): TGTGCCAGCAGCCCGTGGATAGCGGGGGGCAGGAATGAGCAGTTCTTC.

The gene calls are TRBV6-6 and TRBJ2-5; 8 bases are a match to TRBD2. The CDR3 has 16 amino acids. CDR1 is MNHNY and CDR2 is SVGAGI in the germline V gene (reference sequence). J gave up 5 bases and V 0 bases, and 8 bases lay outside the gene matches. The CDR3 region is CASSYSKRGYFETQYF. CDR3 sequence (DNA): TGTGCCAGCAGTTACTCGAAGCGGGGGTATTTTGAGACCCAGTACTTC.

The chain joins TRBV21-1 to TRBJ2-1; the table's D call, TRBD2, was not checked against the DNA. TRBV21-1 is a pseudogene. The CDR3 extends over 17 amino acids. The CDR3 sequence is CASSKSLSGNNLNEQFF. The CDR3 nucleotides read TGTGCCAGCAGCAAATCACTTAGCGGAAATAACCTCAATGAGCAGTTCTTC.

The J gene is TRBJ2-3, the V gene TRBV21-1; no DNA check was done on the table's D call, TRBD1. TRBV21-1 has pseudogene status. The CDR3 loop spans 15 amino acids. The CDR3, as DNA: TGTGCCAGCAGCGACCGACCAGGAAACACAGATACGCAGTATTTT. It is translated as CASSDRPGNTDTQYF.

The chain employs TRBV6-6 and TRBJ1-1; D is unclear. CDR1 is MNHNY, CDR2 SVGAGI, per germline (reference sequence). V was cut by 6 bases and J by 4 bases, with 12 bases left in between. The CDR3 is 13 amino acids. The CDR3 here is CASRRDWSTEAFF. The CDR3 bases are TGTGCCAGCAGGAGGGATTGGAGCACTGAAGCTTTCTTT.

About this clone itself: In the same sample, other DNA sequences code for this CDR3. The chain employs TRBV6-5 and TRBJ2-7; 11 bases map to TRBD2. Germline V lookup: CDR1 MNHEY, CDR2 SVGAGI. V lost 5 bases and J lost 3; bases outside the gene matches: 3. The CDR3 has 14 amino acids. The CDR3 DNA follows: TGTGCCAGCAGTCCGGGGACTAGCGGCTACGAGCAGTACTTC. Protein: CASSPGTSGYEQYF.

The gene calls are TRBV7-6 and TRBJ2-6; the match to TRBD1 covers 10 bases. This CDR3 has 18 amino acids. V shed 5 bases, J shed 0 bases, and the junction held 7 bases outside the gene matches. The V gene's germline CDR1 is SGHVS and CDR2 FNYEAQ. The CDR3 region is CASSRRQGAVSGANVLTF. The CDR3 DNA sequence: TGTGCCAGCAGCAGAAGACAGGGGGCTGTCTCTGGGGCCAACGTCCTGACTTTC.

This clone has only one observation. The CDR3 loop is CAWSVRRSTYEQYF. DNA for the CDR3: TGTGCCTGGAGTGTACGGAGGAGTACCTACGAGCAGTACTTC. This rearrangement joins TRBV30 to TRBJ2-7; possibly TRBD2 for D (5 bases). V lost 0 bases and J 2 bases, leaving 11 bases between the germline ends. The CDR3 covers 14 residues. The V gene's germline CDR1 is GTSNPN and CDR2 SVGIG (reference sequence). Together with reference TRBV30 and TRBJ2-7, the CDR3 gives the full variable domain: SQTIHQWPATLVQPVGSPLSLECTVEGTSNPNLYWYRQAAGRGLQLLFYSVGIGQISSEVPQNLSASRPQDRQFILSSKKLLLSDSGFYLCAWSVRRSTYEQYFGPGTRLTVT.

The chain carries TRBV28 and TRBJ2-3, with D perhaps matching TRBD1 (5 bases). Germline loops: CDR1 MDHEN, CDR2 SYDVKM. Deletions cut 5 bases from V and 2 bases from J, with 14 bases between. The CDR3 contains 15 residues. CDR3: CASSQPGLLTDTQYF. The CDR3 DNA follows: TGTGCCAGCAGTCAACCAGGGCTGCTCACAGATACGCAGTATTTT. The complete variable domain, with remaining parts taken from reference TRBV28 and TRBJ2-3, reads DVKVTQSSRYLVKRTGEKVFLECVQDMDHENMFWYRQDPGLGLRLIYFSYDVKMKEKGDIPEGYSVSREKKERFSLILESASTNQTSMYLCASSQPGLLTDTQYFGPGTRLTVL.

J is TRBJ1-4 and V is TRBV4-1; D not certain. Germline loops: CDR1 MGHRA, CDR2 YSYEKL. V shed 4 bases and J shed 8 bases, with 20 bases lying between them. This CDR3 is 16 amino acids long. CDR3 protein: CASSLQHGEFGEKLFF. The CDR3 DNA sequence: TGCGCCAGCAGCCTCCAACACGGGGAATTTGGGGAAAAACTGTTTTTT.

This clone was detected once. The J gene is TRBJ1-5, the V gene TRBV6-5; D is ambiguous. The CDR3 length is 12 residues. Trimming removed 6 bases from V and 9 bases from J, with 12 bases in between. Germline V lookup: CDR1 MNHEY, CDR2 SVGAGI. The CDR3 reads CASSPGVGPQHF. The CDR3 coding sequence is TGTGCCAGCAGCCCCGGGGTGGGGCCCCAGCATTTT.

The V gene is TRBV7-6, the J gene TRBJ1-3; D gene uncertain. CDR3 length: 15 amino acids. V lost 2 bases to trimming and J lost 0 bases, with 8 bases between them. The germline gives CDR1 SGHVS, CDR2 FNYEAQ. Here the CDR3 reads CASSLYLSSGNTIYF. In nucleotides, the CDR3 is TGTGCCAGCAGCTTATACCTCAGCTCTGGAAACACCATATATTTT.

The chain employs TRBV28 and TRBJ1-2; 7 positions match TRBD1. CDR1 and CDR2 (germline): MDHEN, SYDVKM. V lost 9 bases and J lost 4; bases outside the gene matches: 17. The CDR3 is made up of 16 amino acids. The CDR3 bases are TGTGCCAGTCGTAAATTGACAGGGTTCCATTCCTATGGCTACACCTTC. It is translated as CASRKLTGFHSYGYTF.

Only one count was recorded for this clone. The CDR3 bases are TGTGCCAGCACTCAAGAAGGCCCCAGCAATCAGCCCCAGCATTTT. It encodes CASTQEGPSNQPQHF. The chain joins TRBV7-8 to TRBJ1-5; D gene uncertain. This CDR3 region has 15 residues. The V gene's germline CDR1 is SGHVS and CDR2 FQNEAQ. The V and J ends lost 7 bases and 1 base respectively, with 14 bases between them.

The CDR3: CASSRLPGVDEQYF. In nucleotides, the CDR3 is TGTGCCAGCAGTCGACTCCCAGGGGTCGACGAGCAGTACTTC. V is TRBV6-5 and J is TRBJ2-7, with TRBD1 as a possible D gene (6 bases). This CDR3 has 14 amino acids. V was pared by 5 bases and J by 5 bases, with 16 bases between. The germline CDR1 and CDR2 sequences are MNHEY and SVGAGI.

The CDR3 nucleotides are TGTGCCAGCAGTGCCGCGACAGGGTTGGGGGAGCAGTACTTC. Amino acids: CASSAATGLGEQYF. The V and J genes are TRBV25-1 and TRBJ2-7; 7 bases map to TRBD1. After removal of 4 bases from V and 7 bases from J, the junction contained 10 bases not matched to a gene. The CDR3 runs 14 residues. In germline, CDR1 is MGHDK, CDR2 SYGVNS.

The chain uses TRBV5-5 and TRBJ2-7, with 8 bases lining up with TRBD1. CDR1 SGHKS and CDR2 YYEKEE come from the germline V gene (reference sequence). The V segment lost 5 bases and the J segment 3 bases; nucleotides outside the gene matches: 7. This CDR3 spans 14 amino acids. CDR3 DNA: TGTGCCAGCAGGGCCGGGACAGGAATCTACGAGCAGTACTTC. It translates to CASRAGTGIYEQYF.

The chain couples TRBV5-1 to TRBJ2-5; D might be TRBD1 (6 bases). The J call may be wrong; the DNA end is better matched by TRBJ2-7. Germline V gene lookup returns CDR1 SGHRS and CDR2 YFSETQ. The CDR3 has 13 amino acids. In DNA, the CDR3 is TGCGCCAGCAGCCTCACGGACAGCTACGAGCAGTACTTC. This codes for CASSLTDSYEQYF.

CDR3 nucleotides: TGTGCCAGCACCCCGGGCGGGGGCAAGTACGAGCAGTACTTC. Its translation: CASTPGGGKYEQYF. The rearrangement uses TRBV9 and TRBJ2-7; tentatively, D is TRBD2 (7 bases). Trimming took 6 bases from V and 4 from J, leaving 17 bases between them. CDR3 length: 14 residues. CDR1 SGDLS and CDR2 YYNGEE come from the germline V gene.

This clone was seen only a few times. V is TRBV18 and J is TRBJ2-6; 11 bases align to TRBD1. The CDR3 contains 18 residues. Germline V gene lookup returns CDR1 KGHSH and CDR2 LQKENI. J gave up 0 bases and V 6 bases, and 7 bases lay outside the gene matches. CDR3: CASSLGQGALSGANVLTF. CDR3 DNA sequence: TGTGCCAGCTCCCTCGGACAGGGGGCTCTCTCTGGGGCCAACGTCCTGACTTTC.